This TCR beta chain originates from a study of CD8 T cells in ankylosing spondylitis. This CDR3 spans 14 amino acids. The V end lost 5 bases, the J end lost 4 bases, and 14 bases lay between the germline ends. Molecular-barcoded quantitative 5'-RACE produced these TCR beta libraries. TCRdb redid the calling of the 5' RACE reads with MiXCR, one entry per CDR3 protein. The table lists under 300,000 distinct CDR3 sequences, over 8.5% of them singletons. This chain links TRBV12-3 or TRBV12-4 with TRBJ1-2; D is unresolved. Material for sequencing was blood, either unsorted or a sorted T cell fraction (not recorded which). The TCR was taken from a male donor with ankylosing spondylitis or in good health (not recorded which). CDR3 residues: CASSTRDRFYGYTF. CDR3 sequence (DNA): TGTGCCAGCAGTACTCGAGACCGCTTCTATGGCTACACCTTC.